This TCR beta chain appears in the sequencing data of a study of T cell responses to AZD1222 COVID-19 vaccine. Study-wide findings and caveats: Recipients of AZD1222 seropositive at baseline numbered only 5 or 6.

Turning to this clone: Antigen specificity is unknown.

The repertoire was sequenced with immunoSEQ multiplex PCR; TCRdb's copy has only in-frame clones and lacks some. The sample carries 95,000 to 100,000 clones, 85% to 90% recorded once. Trimming took off 1 base at V and 1 base at J, with 8 bases between the two ends. The CDR3 spans 14 residues. Germline CDR1 and CDR2: GTSNPN and SVGIG (reference sequence). Sequences were derived from peripheral blood, sampled 28 days after the second AZD1222 dose. V and J are TRBV30 and TRBJ1-5; maybe TRBD1 (5 bases). The clonotype originates from an adult who received the AZD1222 COVID-19 vaccine. CDR3 coding DNA: TGTGCCTGGAGTGGGGGCGTGAGCAATCAGCCCCAGCATTTT. As protein: CAWSGGVSNQPQHF.